This T cell receptor (beta chain) was found in a study of human T cells and chemical hapten exposure. Study-wide context: There were weekly diphenylcyclopropenone doses to the scalp for patients throughout the approximately 25-week study. The patients, most of them female, presented with alopecia areata, totalis or universalis. Notes on the study in general: Those TCRs sitting above 1 in 1000 frequency stayed the same with DPC sensitization.

The V gene end was trimmed by 5 bases and the J gene end by 0 bases; junction bases not matched to a gene: 0. The CDR3 runs to 14 residues. CDR1 DFQATT and CDR2 SNEGSKA come from the germline V gene (reference sequence). In this sample, this clonotype turned up a few times. The antigen remains undetermined. Time point reported: patch test 1, 2 weeks after DPC sensitization. Treatment in this sample: therapeutic diphenylcyclopropenone sensitization with weekly scalp DPC. TCRdb recomputed calls from the RACE reads with MiXCR, one row per CDR3 protein. The sample lists approximately 350,000 distinct CDR3 sequences, around 7% occurring once.

The clonotype comes from a woman aged 18-30 years with alopecia areata. Some clones in this sample may be carry-over from other donors' samples. The chain links TRBV20-1 to TRBJ2-7; TRBD2 matches at 14 bases. Sequencing used whole blood, obtained in connection with sensitization to the hapten diphenylcyclopropenone (DPC). The CDR3 DNA reads as TGCAGTGCTGGGACTAGCGGGAGCTCCTACGAGCAGTACTTC. It specifies CSAGTSGSSYEQYF.